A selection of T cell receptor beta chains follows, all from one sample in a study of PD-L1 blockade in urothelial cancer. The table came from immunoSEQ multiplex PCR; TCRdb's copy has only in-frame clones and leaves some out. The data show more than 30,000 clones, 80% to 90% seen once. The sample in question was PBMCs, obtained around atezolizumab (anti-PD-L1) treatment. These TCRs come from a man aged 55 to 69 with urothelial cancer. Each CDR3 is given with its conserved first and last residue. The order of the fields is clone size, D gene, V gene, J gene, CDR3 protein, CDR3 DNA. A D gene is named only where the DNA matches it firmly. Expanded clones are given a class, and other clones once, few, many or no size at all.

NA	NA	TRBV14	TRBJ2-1	CASSQDRRTAYNEQFF	TGTGCCAGCAGCCAAGATAGGAGGACAGCCTACAATGAGCAGTTCTTC
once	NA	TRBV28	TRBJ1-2	CASRPLGANYGYTF	TGTGCCAGCAGGCCACTAGGAGCTAACTATGGCTACACCTTC
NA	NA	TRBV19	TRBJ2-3	CASRSGQGGSTDTQYF	TGTGCCAGTAGATCCGGGCAAGGAGGCAGCACAGATACGCAGTATTTT
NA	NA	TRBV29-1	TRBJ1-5	CSVGQENNQPQHF	TGCAGCGTTGGACAGGAAAACAATCAGCCCCAGCATTTT
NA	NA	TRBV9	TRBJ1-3	CASSVTQGSGNTIYF	TGTGCCAGCAGCGTAACCCAGGGCTCTGGAAACACCATATATTTT
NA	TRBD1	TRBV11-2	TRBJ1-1	CASSPGTANREAFF	TGTGCCAGCAGCCCTGGGACAGCCAATAGAGAAGCTTTCTTT
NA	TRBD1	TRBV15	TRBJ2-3	CATSTDREKADTQYF	TGTGCCACCAGCACCGACAGGGAGAAAGCAGATACGCAGTATTTT
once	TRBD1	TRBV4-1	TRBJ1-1	CASSLDDRGAEAFF	TGCGCCAGCAGCCTGGACGACAGGGGCGCTGAAGCTTTCTTT
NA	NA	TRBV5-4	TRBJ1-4	CASSPTAAANEKLFF	TGTGCCAGCAGCCCCACAGCGGCGGCTAATGAAAAACTGTTTTTT
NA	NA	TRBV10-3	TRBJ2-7	CAIRGGSGSNEQYF	TGTGCCATCAGGGGGGGATCAGGGAGCAACGAGCAGTACTTC
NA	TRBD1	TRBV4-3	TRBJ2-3	CASSQDRDRGTPYTQYF	TGCGCCAGCAGCCAAGACCGGGACAGGGGCACACCCTATACGCAGTATTTT